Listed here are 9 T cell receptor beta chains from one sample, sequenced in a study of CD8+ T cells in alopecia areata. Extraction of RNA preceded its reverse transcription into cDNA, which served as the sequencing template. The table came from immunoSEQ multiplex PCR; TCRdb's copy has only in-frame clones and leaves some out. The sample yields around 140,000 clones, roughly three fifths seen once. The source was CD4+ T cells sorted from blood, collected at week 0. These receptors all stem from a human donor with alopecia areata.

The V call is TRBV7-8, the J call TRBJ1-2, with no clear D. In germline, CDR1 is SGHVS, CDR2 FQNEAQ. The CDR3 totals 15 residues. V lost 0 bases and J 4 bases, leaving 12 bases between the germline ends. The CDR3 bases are TGTGCCAGCAGCTTAGCGCGCGGGCCAGGCTATGGCTACACCTTC. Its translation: CASSLARGPGYGYTF. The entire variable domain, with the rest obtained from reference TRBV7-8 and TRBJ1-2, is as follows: GAGVSQSPRYKVAKRGQDVALRCDPISGHVSLFWYQQALGQGPEFLTYFQNEAQLDKSGLPSDRFFAERPEGSVSTLKIQRTQQEDSAVYLCASSLARGPGYGYTFGSGTRLTVV.

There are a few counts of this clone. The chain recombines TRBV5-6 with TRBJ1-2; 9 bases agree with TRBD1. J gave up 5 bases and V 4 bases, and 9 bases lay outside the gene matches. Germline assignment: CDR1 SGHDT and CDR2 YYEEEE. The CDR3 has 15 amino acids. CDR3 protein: CASSVLTGGAYGYTF. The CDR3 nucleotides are TGTGCCAGCAGCGTACTAACAGGGGGCGCATATGGCTACACCTTC.

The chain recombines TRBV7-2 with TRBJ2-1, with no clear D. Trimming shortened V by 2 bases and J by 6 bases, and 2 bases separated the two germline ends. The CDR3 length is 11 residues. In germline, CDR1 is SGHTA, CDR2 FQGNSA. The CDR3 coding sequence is TGTGCCAGCAGCTTAAGCAATGAGCAGTTCTTC. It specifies CASSLSNEQFF. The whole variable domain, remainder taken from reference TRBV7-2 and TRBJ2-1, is GAGVSQSPSNKVTEKGKDVELRCDPISGHTALYWYRQSLGQGLEFLIYFQGNSAPDKSGLPSDRFSAERTGGSVSTLTIQRTQQEDSAVYLCASSLSNEQFFGPGTRLTVL.

The CDR3 protein is CAGQGWERTNEKLFF. The CDR3 DNA reads TGTGCCGGACAAGGATGGGAACGGACTAATGAAAAACTGTTTTTT. This chain connects TRBV2 to TRBJ1-4, with D perhaps matching TRBD1 (5 bases). Germline CDR1 reads SNHLY; CDR2 reads FYNNEI. V was shortened by 11 bases and J by 2 bases, with 18 bases between the two germline ends. The CDR3 spans 15 residues.

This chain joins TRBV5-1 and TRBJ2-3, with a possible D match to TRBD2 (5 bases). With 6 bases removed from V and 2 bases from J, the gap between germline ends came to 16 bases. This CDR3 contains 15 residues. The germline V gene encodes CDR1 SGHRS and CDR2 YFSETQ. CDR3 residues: CASNPAGAITDTQYF. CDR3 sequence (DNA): TGCGCCAGCAACCCTGCGGGCGCAATCACAGATACGCAGTATTTT.

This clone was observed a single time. The CDR3 protein is CASSLVGTGGSTDTQYF. Here the CDR3 DNA reads TGCGCCAGCAGCTTGGTTGGAACGGGGGGTAGCACAGATACGCAGTATTTT. The rearrangement uses TRBV5-1 and TRBJ2-3, with 7 bases that match TRBD2. V gave up 0 bases and J gave up 0 bases; unmatched junction bases: 7. Germline V gene lookup returns CDR1 SGHRS and CDR2 YFSETQ. The CDR3 length is 17 residues.

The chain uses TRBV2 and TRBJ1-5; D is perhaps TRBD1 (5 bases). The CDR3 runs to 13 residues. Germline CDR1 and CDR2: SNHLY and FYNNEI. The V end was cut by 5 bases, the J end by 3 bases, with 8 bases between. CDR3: CASSLTVNQPQHF. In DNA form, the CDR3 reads TGTGCCAGCAGTTTGACAGTCAATCAGCCCCAGCATTTT.

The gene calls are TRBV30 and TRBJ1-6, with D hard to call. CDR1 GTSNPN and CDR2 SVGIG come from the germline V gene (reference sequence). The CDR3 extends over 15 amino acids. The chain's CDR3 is CALGWTSSYNSPLHF. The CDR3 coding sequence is TGTGCATTGGGTTGGACCAGCTCCTATAATTCACCCCTCCACTTT.

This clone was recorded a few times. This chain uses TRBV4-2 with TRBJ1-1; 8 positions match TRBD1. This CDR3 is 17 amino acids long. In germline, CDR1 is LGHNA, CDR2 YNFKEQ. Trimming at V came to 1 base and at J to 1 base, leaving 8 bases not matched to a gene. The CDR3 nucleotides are TGTGCCAGCAGCCAAGGGACTAGGACAGGGCAGAACACTGAAGCTTTCTTT. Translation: CASSQGTRTGQNTEAFF.